Described below is a single T cell receptor beta chain sequence and its context. CDR3 length: 14 residues. Looked up from germline, CDR1 is MDHEN and CDR2 is SYDVKM. The germline V and J ends were trimmed by 8 bases and 4 bases, with 12 bases remaining between them. Authors' data handling: The assay estimated nucleated cells by amplifying reference gene primers. The data were produced by immunoSEQ multiplex PCR, yet TCRdb's version contains in-frame clones alone and is incomplete. Clone size and V and J calls were adopted from that table, with D and trimming inferred from the DNA. The data contain about 50,000 clones, about 82% of them singletons. This sample is drawn from a study of blood T cell repertoires in COVID-19. Study details: Whether acute or convalescent, the COVID-19 samples came from the United States, Italy and Spain. Sample material is recorded as cDNA or gDNA derived from T cells, B-cell-depleted T cells, or PBMCs.

This receptor was obtained from a woman between 55 and 75 years old with acute or convalescent COVID-19. The sample taken for sequencing was peripheral blood. The rearrangement uses TRBV28 and TRBJ1-6; possibly TRBD1 for D (6 bases). As DNA, the CDR3 is TGTGCCAGCGCCGGCGGACAGTATAATTCACCCCTCCACTTT. Amino acids: CASAGGQYNSPLHF.